The clone carrying this T cell receptor (beta chain) has a handful of counts. Its antigen is undetermined. This record comes from a study of chemoradiotherapy in HPV16-positive cancers. Broader study findings: Only two HPV16-positive patients supplied the functional HPV-specificity definition.

The repertoire was sequenced with immunoSEQ multiplex PCR; TCRdb's copy has only in-frame clones and lacks some. Among roughly 19,000 clones listed, approximately 83% were seen once. CDR3 length: 13 residues. Germline values: CDR1 KGHSH, CDR2 LQKENI. V was cut by 2 bases and J by 1 base, with 5 bases left in between. The source material was blood, sampled from a patient who underwent chemoradiotherapy. This clonotype originated in a human donor with HPV-associated anogenital cancer. This chain joins TRBV18 and TRBJ1-1; D unclear. CDR3 DNA: TGTGCCAGCTCACCAGCGGCGAACACTGAAGCTTTCTTT. It translates to CASSPAANTEAFF. Variable domain in full (rest from reference TRBV18 and TRBJ1-1): NAGVMQNPRHLVRRRGQEARLRCSPMKGHSHVYWYRQLPEEGLKFMVYLQKENIIDESGMPKERFSAEFPKEGPSILRIQQVVRGDSAAYFCASSPAANTEAFFGQGTRLTVV.